This TCR beta chain is from a study of cytomegalovirus exposure and HLA in healthy donors. Study details: Of about 400 genotyped donors, approximately 80% clustered with self-reported Caucasian donors. Study-level findings and limits: Rates of TCR association differed by HLA locus in a later analysis, with DRB1 highest and HLA-C lowest.

The PCR used 60 Vbeta and 13 Jbeta primers. Profiling relied on immunoSEQ multiplex PCR, and the TCRdb table lists in-frame clones only, not all of them. Here the sample spans roughly 230,000 clones, around 80% being singletons. As for this clone: What it binds is unknown.

The CDR3 spans 15 residues. Germline lookup yields CDR1 SGHAT and CDR2 FQDESV (reference sequence). V trimming: 4 bases; J trimming: 4 bases; junction bases outside the gene matches: 7. The receptor comes from a boy aged 5-17 years in good health and CMV-seronegative. Source material: PBMCs. V gene TRBV11-1 combines with J gene TRBJ1-1; TRBD1 matches 9 bases. The CDR3 protein is CASSWDRVVFTEAFF. For the CDR3, the DNA is TGTGCCAGCAGCTGGGACAGGGTGGTTTTCACTGAAGCTTTCTTT.